This T cell receptor (beta chain) is drawn from a study of monozygotic twins with inflammatory bowel disease. Broader study findings: Twin pairs that were concordant did not differ from discordant pairs in repertoire similarity, possibly from limited power.

Eight separate reactions for every sample produced the cDNA. Researchers used template switching to add UMIs featuring a 6-nucleotide sample barcode. TCRdb re-called the 5' RACE reads; every CDR3 protein appears as one record, without DNA. The sample's table shows roughly 300,000 distinct CDR3 sequences. Germline-derived CDR1 and CDR2 are DFQATT and SNEGSKA (reference sequence). The CDR3 runs 14 residues. In the case of this clonotype: Its matching antigen is unknown.

Per donor there was one draw, yielding a blood sample of about 2.4 ml. The sequence came from a human donor with ulcerative colitis or Crohn's disease, or a healthy co-twin of an affected twin (not recorded which). J is TRBJ2-7 and V is TRBV20-1. Sequencing used blood. CDR3 amino acids: CSARDLGRLYEQYF.